This record looks at one T cell receptor beta chain sequence and its context. Its target is unknown. This same CDR3 is encoded by further DNA sequences in the sample. The data originate from a study of shared clonotypes between healthy human individuals. Assay used: immunoSEQ multiplex PCR; TCRdb lists only in-frame clones, some missing. The sample carries about 380,000 clones, just over 95% recorded once. Notes on the study in general: Clonotype sharing among donors was thought likely to change with sequencing depth. In contrast to clonotypes shared by all four donors, non-shared clonotypes had lower generation probabilities.

The receptor was derived from a young man in good health. What was sequenced was memory CD8+ T cells sorted from blood. As to subset: CD45RO+ cells pooled with CCR7-negative TemRA cells.

CDR3 in amino acids: CASSLASQETQYF. In DNA, the CDR3 is TGCGCCAGCAGCTTGGCGAGTCAAGAGACCCAGTACTTC. The gene calls are TRBV5-1 and TRBJ2-5, with D unresolved. Germline CDR1 and CDR2: SGHRS and YFSETQ. CDR3 length: 13 amino acids. V was cut by 0 bases and J by 2 bases, with 5 bases left in between.